A single sample is the source of the 17 T cell receptor beta chains below, sequenced in a study of cytomegalovirus exposure and HLA in healthy donors. The PCR employed 60 Vbeta primers together with 13 Jbeta primers. Clones were read by immunoSEQ multiplex PCR, and TCRdb kept only the in-frame ones, dropping some. The table records approximately 50,000 clones, about three quarters of them present only once. Sequencing used PBMCs. The receptors were sampled from a man aged 25-40 years in good health and CMV-seropositive.

This sequence joins TRBV29-1 and TRBJ2-5; D gene ambiguous. The CDR3 runs 12 residues. V gave up 3 bases and J gave up 4 bases, with 9 bases separating them. CDR1 and CDR2 from the germline V gene are SQVTM and ANQGSEA. CDR3 region: CSVDSGPETQYF. The CDR3 DNA follows: TGCAGCGTTGATTCGGGTCCAGAGACCCAGTACTTC.

V usage is TRBV7-9 and J usage is TRBJ1-4, with 8 nucleotides matching TRBD1. Germline CDR1 is SEHNR and CDR2 is FQNEAQ (reference sequence). Trimming cost V 5 bases and J 2 bases; bases outside gene matches: 7. The CDR3 has 16 amino acids. The CDR3 DNA follows: TGTGCCAGCAGCGTCCAGGGGGCTGGGACTAATGAAAAACTGTTTTTT. This gives the protein CASSVQGAGTNEKLFF. The variable domain in full, completed from reference TRBV7-9 and TRBJ1-4, reads DTGVSQNPRHKITKRGQNVTFRCDPISEHNRLYWYRQTLGQGPEFLTYFQNEAQLEKSRLLSDRFSAERPKGSFSTLEIQRTEQGDSAMYLCASSVQGAGTNEKLFFGSGTQLSVL.

This clone was recorded once. The chain recombines TRBV6-5 with TRBJ2-5; 8 bases align to TRBD1. V was pared by 2 bases and J by 5 bases, with 4 bases of the junction left unmatched. This CDR3 contains 14 residues. Germline lookup yields CDR1 MNHEY and CDR2 SVGAGI. The CDR3 loop reads CASSYGQGWETQYF. CDR3 in DNA: TGTGCCAGCAGTTACGGACAGGGCTGGGAGACCCAGTACTTC.

This rearrangement joins TRBV5-4 to TRBJ2-2; D is possibly TRBD2 (7 bases). This CDR3 contains 15 residues. Trimming took off 9 bases at V and 1 base at J, with 16 bases between the two ends. Germline CDR1 SGHNT, CDR2 YYREEE (reference sequence). The CDR3 reads CATQGGTLNTGELFF. DNA for the CDR3: TGTGCCACCCAGGGAGGGACACTGAACACCGGGGAGCTGTTTTTT.

J is TRBJ1-5 and V is TRBV15, with a tentative D call TRBD1 (5 bases). V lost 4 bases and J lost 5, with 21 bases in between. Looked up from germline, CDR1 is LNHNV and CDR2 is YYDKDF (reference sequence). This CDR3 contains 17 residues. The DNA for the CDR3 is TGTGCCACCAGCACCATGACGGACATATCGATCCATCAGCCCCAGCATTTT. This codes for CATSTMTDISIHQPQHF.

The chain carries TRBV13 and TRBJ2-2; the D is unclear. V was cut by 0 bases and J by 2 bases, with 4 bases left in between. The CDR3 loop spans 14 amino acids. CDR1 and CDR2 from the germline V gene are PRHDT and FYEKMQ (reference sequence). CDR3 region: CASSLGSNTGELFF. The CDR3 DNA follows: TGTGCCAGCAGCTTAGGCTCTAACACCGGGGAGCTGTTTTTT.

The chain employs TRBV5-4 and TRBJ2-7; a possible D gene is TRBD1 (6 bases). The V end lost 4 bases, the J end lost 5 bases, and 22 bases lay between the germline ends. The V gene's germline CDR1 is SGHNT and CDR2 YYREEE (reference sequence). This CDR3 has 16 amino acids. DNA for the CDR3: TGTGCCAGCAGCCCCGGCTTGGGGGCCGAGGCCCACGAGCAGTACTTC. Translating gives CASSPGLGAEAHEQYF.

The V call is TRBV7-9, the J call TRBJ2-7; D gene uncertain. Between the trimmed V and J ends, which lost 2 bases and 2 bases, there was a span of 10 bases. Germline V gene sequence: CDR1 SEHNR, CDR2 FQNEAQ (reference sequence). The CDR3 covers 14 residues. CDR3 loop: CASSLSTLTYEQYF. CDR3 nucleotide sequence: TGTGCCAGCAGCTTAAGTACGCTAACCTACGAGCAGTACTTC.

The gene calls are TRBV5-4 and TRBJ2-7; no clear D. The CDR3 runs 13 residues. In germline, CDR1 is SGHNT, CDR2 YYREEE (reference sequence). Trimming cost V 5 bases and J 5 bases, with 14 bases left between them. Here the CDR3 reads CASSSQRVNEQYF. The DNA for the CDR3 is TGTGCCAGCAGTTCACAGAGAGTCAACGAGCAGTACTTC.

The chain couples TRBV19 to TRBJ1-1; TRBD1 matches 8 bases. Trimming took 5 bases from V and 12 from J; bases not matched to a gene: 17. The germline gives CDR1 LNHDA, CDR2 SQIVND (reference sequence). CDR3 length: 15 amino acids. The CDR3, as DNA: TGTGCCAGTAGTTCCCCACGGACAGGGAATATGAAATCTTTCTTT. It is translated as CASSSPRTGNMKSFF.

This clone was detected only once. The rearrangement joins TRBV2 to TRBJ2-7; D not certain. The CDR3 is 18 amino acids. V was cut by 1 base and J by 0 bases, with 19 bases left in between. Germline V gene sequence: CDR1 SNHLY, CDR2 FYNNEI. The CDR3: CASSEVVHTRSSSYEQYF. For the CDR3, the DNA is TGTGCCAGCAGTGAAGTTGTTCACACGAGGTCAAGCTCCTACGAGCAGTACTTC.

The CDR3 loop reads CASSQEGTDTGELFF. The CDR3 DNA sequence: TGCGCCAGCAGCCAAGAGGGGACAGACACCGGGGAGCTGTTTTTT. This sequence joins TRBV4-1 and TRBJ2-2; 7 nucleotides match TRBD1. This CDR3 has 15 amino acids. Per the germline V gene, CDR1 is MGHRA and CDR2 is YSYEKL. Trimming cost V 0 bases and J 3 bases; bases outside gene matches: 1.

This rearrangement joins TRBV28 to TRBJ2-7; 8 positions match TRBD1. Per germline, CDR1 MDHEN and CDR2 SYDVKM. The V gene end was trimmed by 5 bases and the J gene end by 4 bases; junction bases not matched to a gene: 13. CDR3 length: 16 residues. CDR3 nucleotide sequence: TGTGCCAGCAGTACTAGACAGGGGTGGGGGACTTACGAGCAGTACTTC. Protein: CASSTRQGWGTYEQYF.

The chain recombines TRBV5-3 with TRBJ1-6; the D gene is possibly TRBD1 (5 bases). TRBV5-3 is flagged as an ORF with uncertain function. The CDR3 has 18 residues. Trimming removed 9 bases at V and 0 bases at J, with 22 bases between. CDR3 residues: CAITRQLRESSYNSPLHF. Here the CDR3 DNA reads TGTGCCATTACCCGACAGTTACGGGAGAGCTCCTATAATTCACCCCTCCACTTT.

The chain combines TRBV11-2 with TRBJ2-7, with a weak D call TRBD1 (5 bases). The germline CDR1 and CDR2 sequences are SGHAT and FQNNGV. V was clipped by 6 bases and J by 3 bases, with 9 bases between them. This CDR3 region has 12 residues. This CDR3 reads CASSRRVYEQYF. The CDR3 DNA reads TGTGCCAGCAGTCGCAGGGTCTACGAGCAGTACTTC.

Turning to this clone: One end of the junction fails to match germline, which may point to a read error. The chain carries TRBV27 and TRBJ1-1; 7 bases map to TRBD1. Per the germline V gene, CDR1 is MNHEY and CDR2 is SMNVEV (reference sequence). CDR3 size: 15 residues. Here the CDR3 DNA reads TGTACCAGCAGTCCGACTACAGGGGTGAACACTGAAGCTTTCTTT. Amino acids: CTSSPTTGVNTEAFF.

This clone was counted once. V and J are TRBV2 and TRBJ2-2, with 10 bases that match TRBD2. Germline V gives CDR1 SNHLY, CDR2 FYNNEI. The CDR3 sequence is 16 residues long. The J segment lost 1 base and the V segment lost 4 bases, leaving 3 bases of the junction unmatched. Written as DNA, the CDR3 is TGTGCCAGCAGTGGGAGCGGGGGGGTGAACACCGGGGAGCTGTTTTTT. This translates into CASSGSGGVNTGELFF.